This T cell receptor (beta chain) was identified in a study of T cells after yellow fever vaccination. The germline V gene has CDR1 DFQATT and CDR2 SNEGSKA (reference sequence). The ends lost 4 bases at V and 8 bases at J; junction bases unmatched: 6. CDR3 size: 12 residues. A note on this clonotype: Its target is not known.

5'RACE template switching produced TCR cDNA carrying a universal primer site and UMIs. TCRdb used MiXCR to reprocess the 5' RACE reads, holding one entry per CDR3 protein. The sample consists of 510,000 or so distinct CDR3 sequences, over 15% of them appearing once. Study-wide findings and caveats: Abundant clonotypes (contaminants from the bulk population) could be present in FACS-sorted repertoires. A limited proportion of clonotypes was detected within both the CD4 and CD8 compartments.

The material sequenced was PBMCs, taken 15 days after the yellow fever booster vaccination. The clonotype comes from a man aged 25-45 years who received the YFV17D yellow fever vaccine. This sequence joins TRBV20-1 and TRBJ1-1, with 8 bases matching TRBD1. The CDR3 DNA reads TGCAGTGCTAAGGTCCAGGGGGCCGAAGCTTTCTTT. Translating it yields CSAKVQGAEAFF.